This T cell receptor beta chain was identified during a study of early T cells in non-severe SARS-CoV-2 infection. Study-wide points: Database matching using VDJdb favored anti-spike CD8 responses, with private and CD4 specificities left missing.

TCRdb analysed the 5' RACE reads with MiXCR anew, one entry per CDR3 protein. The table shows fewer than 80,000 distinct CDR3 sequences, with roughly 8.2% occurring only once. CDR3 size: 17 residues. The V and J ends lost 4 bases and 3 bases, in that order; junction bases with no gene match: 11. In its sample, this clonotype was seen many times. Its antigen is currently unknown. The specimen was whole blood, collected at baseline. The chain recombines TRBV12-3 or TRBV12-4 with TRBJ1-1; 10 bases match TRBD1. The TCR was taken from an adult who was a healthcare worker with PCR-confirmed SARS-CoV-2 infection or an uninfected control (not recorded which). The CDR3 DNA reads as TGTGCCAGCAGTTCCCCCCCTGGACAGGGGGTGGACACTGAAGCTTTCTTT. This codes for CASSSPPGQGVDTEAFF.